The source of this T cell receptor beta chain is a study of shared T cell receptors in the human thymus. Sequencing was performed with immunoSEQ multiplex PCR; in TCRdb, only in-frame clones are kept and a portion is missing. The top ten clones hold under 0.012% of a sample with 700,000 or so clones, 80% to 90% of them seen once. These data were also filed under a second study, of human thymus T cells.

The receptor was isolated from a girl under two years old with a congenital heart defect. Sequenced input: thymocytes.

CDR3: CASSFSGGLYNEQFF. The CDR3, as DNA: TGCGCCAGCAGCTTTAGCGGGGGGCTCTACAATGAGCAGTTCTTC. V usage is TRBV5-1 and J usage is TRBJ2-1; 10 bases are a match to TRBD2. The CDR3 spans 15 residues. With 2 bases clipped from V and 3 bases from J, the junction kept 2 bases outside the gene matches. The germline V gene encodes CDR1 SGHRS and CDR2 YFSETQ. The full variable domain, with the rest looked up from reference TRBV5-1 and TRBJ2-1, is KAGVTQTPRYLIKTRGQQVTLSCSPISGHRSVSWYQQTPGQGLQFLFEYFSETQRNKGNFPGRFSGRQFSNSRSEMNVSTLELGDSALYLCASSFSGGLYNEQFFGPGTRLTVL.